The source of this T cell receptor (beta chain) is a study of blood T cell repertoires in COVID-19. The CDR3 contains 16 residues. Per the germline V gene, CDR1 is LNHNV and CDR2 is YYDKDF (reference sequence). V lost 1 base to trimming and J lost 3 bases; unmatched junction nucleotides: 8. Sequenced by immunoSEQ multiplex PCR; TCRdb stores in-frame clones only, minus some. The table records about 220,000 clones, roughly 84% of them present only once. The chain joins TRBV15 to TRBJ1-1, with 7 bases lining up with TRBD1. The TCR comes from a woman aged 80 or over with acute or convalescent COVID-19. Sequencing was carried out using peripheral blood. CDR3 loop: CATSRAVTGEDTEAFF. The CDR3 coding sequence is TGTGCCACCAGCAGAGCGGTAACAGGGGAAGACACTGAAGCTTTCTTT.